One and the same sample provided the 11 T cell receptor beta chains below, sequenced in a study of blood T cell repertoires in COVID-19. Using immunoSEQ multiplex PCR, the repertoire was profiled, and TCRdb retains in-frame clones only, with some absent. The table shows about 170,000 clones, with less than 85% occurring only once. The sequencing input was PBMCs or T cells enriched from blood (not recorded which). Receptors originate from a middle-aged man who had recovered from COVID-19.

V usage is TRBV19 and J usage is TRBJ2-3, with D unclear. The CDR3 extends over 13 amino acids. CDR1 and CDR2 (germline): LNHDA, SQIVND (reference sequence). Trimming shortened V by 3 bases and J by 2 bases, and 6 bases separated the two germline ends. The CDR3: CASSIFSTDTQYF. Written as DNA, the CDR3 is TGTGCCAGTAGTATCTTTTCCACAGATACGCAGTATTTT.

The chain joins TRBV28 to TRBJ1-2; unclear D gene. The V end was cut by 6 bases, the J end by 12 bases, with 17 bases between. The CDR3 length is 12 residues. Germline loops: CDR1 MDHEN, CDR2 SYDVKM. CDR3 DNA: TGTGCCAGCAGGACCACCCGGGAGGATAACACCTTC. Translation gives CASRTTREDNTF.

V gene TRBV3-1 (or the pseudogene TRBV3-2) combines with J gene TRBJ2-7; 10 bases agree with TRBD1. V lost 6 bases and J lost 2; bases outside the gene matches: 7. CDR3 length equals 15 residues. Germline CDR1 LGHDT, CDR2 YNNKEL (reference sequence). The CDR3 protein is CASSPGTGVPYEQYF. The CDR3 DNA is TGTGCCAGCAGTCCCGGGACAGGGGTCCCCTACGAGCAGTACTTC.

CDR3 sequence reads: CASSLESRGPTDTQYF. CDR3 nucleotide sequence: TGTGCCAGCAGCTTAGAGTCCAGGGGGCCCACAGATACGCAGTATTTT. The rearrangement joins TRBV11-2 to TRBJ2-3; 8 bases line up with TRBD1. Germline loops: CDR1 SGHAT, CDR2 FQNNGV. The CDR3 extends over 16 amino acids. V lost 0 bases and J lost 2; bases outside the gene matches: 4.

The J gene is TRBJ1-2, the V gene TRBV6-6; D may be TRBD1 (6 bases). CDR3 length: 12 residues. Germline CDR1 and CDR2: MNHNY and SVGAGI (reference sequence). Trimming left V 7 bases short and J 8 bases short, with 14 bases between. The CDR3 loop reads CASMGGRWGYTF. Written as DNA, the CDR3 is TGTGCCAGCATGGGGGGGCGCTGGGGCTACACCTTC.

The rearrangement links TRBV5-4 to TRBJ2-3; D may be TRBD1 (6 bases). The germline V and J ends were trimmed by 4 bases and 6 bases, with 27 bases remaining between them. The germline CDR1 and CDR2 sequences are SGHNT and YYREEE (reference sequence). CDR3 length: 18 residues. The CDR3 reads CASSRIEPGVAVWDTQYF. As DNA, the CDR3 is TGTGCCAGCAGCCGAATCGAACCAGGGGTTGCCGTATGGGATACGCAGTATTTT.

The chain uses TRBV7-6 and TRBJ1-4, with 7 bases matching TRBD1. V dropped 5 bases and J dropped 0; count of bases not matched to a gene: 12. There are 18 residues in the CDR3. Germline CDR1 SGHVS, CDR2 FNYEAQ. The CDR3 DNA follows: TGTGCCAGCAGCCTTGCGGACAGGTTCAAACCAACTAATGAAAAACTGTTTTTT. Amino acids: CASSLADRFKPTNEKLFF.

This clone was seen only once. The V gene is TRBV28, the J gene TRBJ1-2; 9 bases are a match to TRBD1. Germline loops: CDR1 MDHEN, CDR2 SYDVKM. The CDR3 extends over 17 amino acids. Trimming cost V 5 bases and J 0 bases; bases outside gene matches: 10. Here the CDR3 DNA reads TGTGCCAGCAGTGTCCCCGGGACAGGGCAAGCTAACTATGGCTACACCTTC. It codes for CASSVPGTGQANYGYTF.

The V call is TRBV6-5, the J call TRBJ2-1; D perhaps matches TRBD2 (5 bases). CDR3 length: 15 amino acids. Per the germline V gene, CDR1 is MNHEY and CDR2 is SVGAGI. V was pared by 2 bases and J by 1 base, with 9 bases between. The CDR3: CASSYSKRSYNEQFF. The CDR3 DNA sequence: TGTGCCAGCAGTTACAGCAAGCGGTCCTACAATGAGCAGTTCTTC.

The chain is built from TRBV19 and TRBJ1-5; maybe TRBD1 (6 bases). The germline V and J ends were trimmed by 3 bases and 0 bases, with 15 bases remaining between them. There are 17 residues in the CDR3. CDR1 and CDR2 (germline): LNHDA, SQIVND (reference sequence). The CDR3, as DNA: TGTGCCAGTAGTATCAGGGGAACGGCCAATAGCAATCAGCCCCAGCATTTT. Its protein is CASSIRGTANSNQPQHF.

The chain employs TRBV6-2 or TRBV6-3 and TRBJ2-7, with 12 bases matching TRBD2. This CDR3 is 16 amino acids long. The J segment lost 3 bases and the V segment lost 6 bases, leaving 9 bases of the junction unmatched. The germline V gene has CDR1 MNHEY and CDR2 SVGEGT. Here the CDR3 reads CASSSPTSGGHYEQYF. Here the CDR3 DNA reads TGTGCCAGCAGCTCCCCCACTAGCGGGGGGCACTACGAGCAGTACTTC.